This T cell receptor beta chain was profiled in a study of T-cell reconstitution after alpha-beta-depleted transplantation in children. Unique molecular identifiers were built into the TCRbeta library. TCRdb re-called the PCR reads with MiXCR, one entry per CDR3 protein. The sample yields some 500,000 distinct CDR3 sequences, 15% to 20% seen once. The length of the CDR3 is 17 residues. The V segment lost 0 bases and the J segment 3 bases; nucleotides outside the gene matches: 10. CDR1 LNHNV and CDR2 YYDKDF come from the germline V gene (reference sequence). This clonotype was counted only a few times.

The material was PBMCs from the stem cell graft donor, obtained from the stem cell graft. The rearrangement joins TRBV15 to TRBJ1-1; 7 nucleotides agree with TRBD1. This TCR was sampled from a human donor who donated a stem cell graft to a child with acute lymphoblastic leukemia. CDR3: CATSRDLAQGVHTEAFF. CDR3 nucleotide sequence: TGTGCCACCAGCAGAGATTTGGCCCAGGGGGTGCACACTGAAGCTTTCTTT. Complete variable domain (other parts from reference TRBV15 and TRBJ1-1): DAMVIQNPRYQVTQFGKPVTLSCSQTLNHNVMYWYQQKSSQAPKLLFHYYDKDFNNEADTPDNFQSRRPNTSFCFLDIRSPGLGDTAMYLCATSRDLAQGVHTEAFFGQGTRLTVV.